The T cell receptor beta chain described here comes from a study of OX40 agonist ivuxolimab in advanced cancers. Study details: Among those enrolled, mean age was around 55 years (range roughly 23 to 85) and less than 90% were male. Antecedent anti-PD-1, anti-PD-L1 or anti-CTLA-4 therapy was permissible, with under 50% having received some.

General study results and limits: At doses 0.1 to 3.0 mg/kg, CD4+ and CD8+ clones expanded. More expanded clones were found, on average, in CD8+ than in CD4+ T cells.

Sequenced by immunoSEQ multiplex PCR; TCRdb stores in-frame clones only, minus some. The sample consists of fewer than 75,000 clones, around 90% of them appearing once. On this clone itself: Antigen unknown.

The length of the CDR3 is 14 residues. Trimming pared 5 bases from V and 7 bases from J, leaving 15 bases between. The germline gives CDR1 SGDLS, CDR2 YYNGEE. The sample consisted of CD4+ or CD8+ T cells sorted from blood, taken in a trial of the OX40 agonist ivuxolimab. This sequence was found in an adult with an advanced solid tumor such as melanoma, head and neck, liver or kidney cancer. The genes are TRBV9 and TRBJ2-2; D is undetermined. CDR3 loop: CASSLDLRHGELFF. The CDR3 DNA reads as TGTGCCAGCAGTCTGGATCTAAGGCACGGGGAGCTGTTTTTT.